Following are 8 T cell receptor beta chains from one sample sequenced in a study of cytomegalovirus exposure and HLA in healthy donors. Sequencing was performed with immunoSEQ multiplex PCR; in TCRdb, only in-frame clones are kept and a portion is missing. Of about 130,000 clones in the sample, approximately 91% were seen once. The sequenced material came from PBMCs. The receptors were sampled from a man younger than 40 in good health and CMV-seronegative.

The chain has TRBV18 and TRBJ1-1; D is unclear. The ends were cut back, 3 bases at V and 3 bases at J, with 8 bases in the middle. The CDR3 spans 13 residues. Germline lookup yields CDR1 KGHSH and CDR2 LQKENI. The CDR3 bases are TGTGCCAGCTCACCTAGCCTCTACACTGAAGCTTTCTTT. Its protein is CASSPSLYTEAFF.

CDR3 in amino acids: CAWSGGGQLAYGYTF. For the CDR3, the DNA is TGTGCCTGGAGTGGAGGGGGTCAGCTTGCCTATGGCTACACCTTC. The chain couples TRBV30 to TRBJ1-2, with D tentatively TRBD1 (6 bases). CDR1 is GTSNPN and CDR2 is SVGIG in the germline V gene (reference sequence). The CDR3 loop spans 15 amino acids. The V and J ends lost 1 base and 4 bases respectively, with 16 bases between them.

V and J are TRBV5-1 and TRBJ2-1; TRBD1 aligns across 7 bases. The CDR3 is made up of 13 amino acids. V shed 4 bases and J 8 bases; nucleotides not matched to a gene: 6. Looked up from germline, CDR1 is SGHRS and CDR2 is YFSETQ. The CDR3: CASSIDREDEQFF. CDR3 DNA sequence: TGCGCCAGCAGCATTGACAGGGAAGATGAGCAGTTCTTC.

The chain employs TRBV5-1 and TRBJ2-2; TRBD2 matches at 8 bases. The length of the CDR3 is 16 residues. The germline gives CDR1 SGHRS, CDR2 YFSETQ. J was trimmed by 6 bases and V by 3 bases; bases with no gene match: 10. CDR3 amino acids: CASSYLSGRAPGELFF. The CDR3 coding sequence is TGCGCCAGCAGCTACCTGTCCGGGAGGGCCCCCGGGGAGCTGTTTTTT.

The chain joins TRBV4-1 to TRBJ2-3, with 8 bases matching TRBD2. The CDR3 loop spans 19 amino acids. CDR1 is MGHRA, CDR2 YSYEKL, per germline. V shed 5 bases, J shed 0 bases, and the junction held 16 bases outside the gene matches. CDR3 sequence reads: CASSGQDPPSGRSTDTQYF. CDR3 coding DNA: TGCGCCAGCAGCGGACAAGACCCCCCTAGCGGGCGGAGCACAGATACGCAGTATTTT.

This chain joins TRBV10-1 and TRBJ2-1; tentatively, D is TRBD2 (7 bases). The CDR3 is made up of 16 amino acids. Trimming cost V 6 bases and J 4 bases, with 19 bases left between them. The V gene's germline CDR1 is WNHNN and CDR2 SYGVQD (reference sequence). Written as DNA, the CDR3 is TGCGCCAGCAGCCCGATCGGGGGGCGGACATACAATGAGCAGTTCTTC. Its translation: CASSPIGGRTYNEQFF.

The J gene is TRBJ1-2, the V gene TRBV4-2; no clear D gene. The CDR3 runs to 14 residues. V lost 4 bases, J lost 2 bases, and 11 bases lay in between. Germline V gene data show CDR1 as LGHNA and CDR2 as YNFKEQ. CDR3 sequence: CASSRKDSNYGYTF. CDR3 coding DNA: TGTGCCAGCAGCCGAAAAGACTCCAACTATGGCTACACCTTC.

V and J are TRBV4-1 and TRBJ2-7; TRBD1 aligns across 7 bases. The CDR3 loop spans 14 amino acids. Germline V CDR1 and CDR2: MGHRA, YSYEKL. Trimming removed 0 bases from V and 4 bases from J; junction bases left unmatched: 3. The CDR3 spells CASSQDPGGYEQYF. In DNA form, the CDR3 reads TGCGCCAGCAGCCAAGACCCAGGGGGATACGAGCAGTACTTC.